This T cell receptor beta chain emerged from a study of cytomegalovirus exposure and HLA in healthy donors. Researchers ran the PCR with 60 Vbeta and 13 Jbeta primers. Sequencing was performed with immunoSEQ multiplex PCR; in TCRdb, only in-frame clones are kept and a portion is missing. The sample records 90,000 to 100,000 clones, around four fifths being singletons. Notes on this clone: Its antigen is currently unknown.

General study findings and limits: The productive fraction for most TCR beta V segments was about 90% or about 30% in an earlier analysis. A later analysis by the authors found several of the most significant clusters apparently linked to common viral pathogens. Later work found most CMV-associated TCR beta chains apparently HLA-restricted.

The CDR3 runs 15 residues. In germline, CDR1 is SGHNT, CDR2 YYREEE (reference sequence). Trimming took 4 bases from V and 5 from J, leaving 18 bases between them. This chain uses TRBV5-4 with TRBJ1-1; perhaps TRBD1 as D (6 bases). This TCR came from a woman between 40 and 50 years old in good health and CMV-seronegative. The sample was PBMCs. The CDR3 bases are TGTGCCAGCAGCGCGGGCGGGGGCGCCTGGACTGAAGCTTTCTTT. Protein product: CASSAGGGAWTEAFF.